These T cell receptor beta chains were read from a single sample in a study of T cell responses to AZD1222 COVID-19 vaccine. Sequencing used immunoSEQ multiplex PCR; TCRdb keeps in-frame clones, though not all of them. This table holds about 140,000 clones, 70% to 90% found once. Sequences were derived from peripheral blood, sampled on day 0 of AZD1222 vaccination. These receptors were collected from an adult in good health. Both conserved end residues are part of each CDR3. A D gene is named only where the DNA matches it firmly. Rows give clone size only sometimes, using once, few, many, or a class for an expanded clone.

TGCGCCAGCAGCTTGGGGACGAAACTCGAGACCCAGTACTTC CASSLGTKLETQYF TRBJ2-5 NA few TRBV5-1
TGTGCCAGCAGTTTATTCTCAGACAATCAGCCCCAGCATTTT CASSLFSDNQPQHF TRBJ1-5 NA once TRBV27
TGTGCCAGCAGCTTAGGGCGACAGATGATCTCCTACGAGCAGTACTTC CASSLGRQMISYEQYF TRBJ2-7 NA NA TRBV11-2
TGTGCCAGCAGCCCAGGGGGTTATGGCTACACCTTC CASSPGGYGYTF TRBJ1-2 TRBD1 NA TRBV4-2
TGTGCCAGCAGCTTAACAGCTAGCTCCTATAATTCACCCCTCCACTTT CASSLTASSYNSPLHF TRBJ1-6 NA NA TRBV11-2
TGTGCCAGCAGCTTAGCGCGGGTGGAGAGCTCCTACGAGCAGTACTTC CASSLARVESSYEQYF TRBJ2-7 NA NA TRBV7-2
TGTGCCAGCAGTTCTACTAGCGGTGGGGCCCTCTACGAGCAGTACTTC CASSSTSGGALYEQYF TRBJ2-7 TRBD2 NA TRBV27
TGTGCCAGCAGTTACTCGAGCCGGGGCTCTGGAAACACCATATATTTT CASSYSSRGSGNTIYF TRBJ1-3 NA NA TRBV6-5
TGTGCCAGCAGGGTTACCAGCACCTACGAGCAGTACTTC CASRVTSTYEQYF TRBJ2-7 NA NA TRBV6-5
TGTGCCAGCAGCCTAGCGGGAGGGCCCGTAGAGACCCAGTACTTC CASSLAGGPVETQYF TRBJ2-5 TRBD2 NA TRBV3-1/TRBV3-2
TGTGCCAGCAGCGCTCTAGGATCCACTATCTCCTACGAGCAGTACTTC CASSALGSTISYEQYF TRBJ2-7 NA NA TRBV21-1
TGCGCCAGCAGCTCCAGGGGATACGAGCAGTACTTC CASSSRGYEQYF TRBJ2-7 NA NA TRBV5-1
TGTGCCAGCAGTAAGACAGGGGATTCACCCCTCCACTTT CASSKTGDSPLHF TRBJ1-6 TRBD1 NA TRBV6-5
TGTGCCAGCAGTGAAGGTGGGGCAAGCGCCAATCAGCCCCAGCATTTT CASSEGGASANQPQHF TRBJ1-5 NA NA TRBV6-1
TGTGCCAGCAGTGGTGGCGATCAGCCCCAGCATTTT CASSGGDQPQHF TRBJ1-5 NA NA TRBV2
TGTGCCAGCAGTTCCCGGGAGAGCGATGGCTACACCTTC CASSSRESDGYTF TRBJ1-2 NA NA TRBV6-4
TGCGCCAGCAGCCAAGAGGTGGGAGGGCCTCTTTCGGATACGCAGTATTTT CASSQEVGGPLSDTQYF TRBJ2-3 TRBD2 NA TRBV4-1
TGTGCCAGCAGCCAAGGGTCTAGCGGGGACAATGAGCAGTTCTTC CASSQGSSGDNEQFF TRBJ2-1 TRBD2 NA TRBV6-4
TGTGCCAGCAGCTGGTTAGGGCAGGGGTCCTACGAGCAGTACTTC CASSWLGQGSYEQYF TRBJ2-7 NA once TRBV7-2
TGTGCCAGCAGTCTTCCGGTTTCCTACAATGAGCAGTTCTTC CASSLPVSYNEQFF TRBJ2-1 NA NA TRBV28
TGTGCCAGCAGCCAAGTGGGCAGTCGCTATGGCTACACCTTC CASSQVGSRYGYTF TRBJ1-2 NA NA TRBV14
TGTGCCAGCAGTTCCGGGGTTTGGTGGCAGTACTTC CASSSGVWWQYF TRBJ2-7 NA NA TRBV12-3/TRBV12-4
TGTGCCAGCGACCGGGACAGGGGGATACCCCCGAGAGACACTGAAGCTTTCTTT CASDRDRGIPPRDTEAFF TRBJ1-1 TRBD1 NA TRBV7-9
TGTGCCAGCAATCTCCCCGGGGAGCTGTTTTTT CASNLPGELFF TRBJ2-2 NA NA TRBV2
TGCGCCAGCAGCTTGGTCTCCCCCTCACAAGAGACCCAGTACTTC CASSLVSPSQETQYF TRBJ2-5 NA NA TRBV5-1
TGTGCCAGCAGTTTCGGGCTAGCGGGGCGCAATGAGCAGTTCTTC CASSFGLAGRNEQFF TRBJ2-1 TRBD2 NA TRBV27
TGCGCCAGCAGCCAAGACTCCGGGGGTTATAGCAATCAGCCCCAGCATTTT CASSQDSGGYSNQPQHF TRBJ1-5 NA NA TRBV4-1
TGTGCCAGCAGTTCAACAGGAAACATTCAGTACTTC CASSSTGNIQYF TRBJ2-4 NA NA TRBV27
TGTGCCAGCAGCCGAGCAGGGGTCACCGGGGAGCTGTTTTTT CASSRAGVTGELFF TRBJ2-2 NA once TRBV25-1
TGCGCCAGCAGCTTGGTCTTGGGAGGGCCTTTTCATGAGCAGTTCTTC CASSLVLGGPFHEQFF TRBJ2-1 TRBD2 NA TRBV5-1
TGTGCCAGCAGTGACACGAACCAAAACAATGAGCAGTTCTTC CASSDTNQNNEQFF TRBJ2-1 NA NA TRBV6-4
TGTGCCAGCTCACCATCACCTAATACAGGGGGCCTTAGGTACAATGAGCAGTTCTTC CASSPSPNTGGLRYNEQFF TRBJ2-1 TRBD1 few TRBV18